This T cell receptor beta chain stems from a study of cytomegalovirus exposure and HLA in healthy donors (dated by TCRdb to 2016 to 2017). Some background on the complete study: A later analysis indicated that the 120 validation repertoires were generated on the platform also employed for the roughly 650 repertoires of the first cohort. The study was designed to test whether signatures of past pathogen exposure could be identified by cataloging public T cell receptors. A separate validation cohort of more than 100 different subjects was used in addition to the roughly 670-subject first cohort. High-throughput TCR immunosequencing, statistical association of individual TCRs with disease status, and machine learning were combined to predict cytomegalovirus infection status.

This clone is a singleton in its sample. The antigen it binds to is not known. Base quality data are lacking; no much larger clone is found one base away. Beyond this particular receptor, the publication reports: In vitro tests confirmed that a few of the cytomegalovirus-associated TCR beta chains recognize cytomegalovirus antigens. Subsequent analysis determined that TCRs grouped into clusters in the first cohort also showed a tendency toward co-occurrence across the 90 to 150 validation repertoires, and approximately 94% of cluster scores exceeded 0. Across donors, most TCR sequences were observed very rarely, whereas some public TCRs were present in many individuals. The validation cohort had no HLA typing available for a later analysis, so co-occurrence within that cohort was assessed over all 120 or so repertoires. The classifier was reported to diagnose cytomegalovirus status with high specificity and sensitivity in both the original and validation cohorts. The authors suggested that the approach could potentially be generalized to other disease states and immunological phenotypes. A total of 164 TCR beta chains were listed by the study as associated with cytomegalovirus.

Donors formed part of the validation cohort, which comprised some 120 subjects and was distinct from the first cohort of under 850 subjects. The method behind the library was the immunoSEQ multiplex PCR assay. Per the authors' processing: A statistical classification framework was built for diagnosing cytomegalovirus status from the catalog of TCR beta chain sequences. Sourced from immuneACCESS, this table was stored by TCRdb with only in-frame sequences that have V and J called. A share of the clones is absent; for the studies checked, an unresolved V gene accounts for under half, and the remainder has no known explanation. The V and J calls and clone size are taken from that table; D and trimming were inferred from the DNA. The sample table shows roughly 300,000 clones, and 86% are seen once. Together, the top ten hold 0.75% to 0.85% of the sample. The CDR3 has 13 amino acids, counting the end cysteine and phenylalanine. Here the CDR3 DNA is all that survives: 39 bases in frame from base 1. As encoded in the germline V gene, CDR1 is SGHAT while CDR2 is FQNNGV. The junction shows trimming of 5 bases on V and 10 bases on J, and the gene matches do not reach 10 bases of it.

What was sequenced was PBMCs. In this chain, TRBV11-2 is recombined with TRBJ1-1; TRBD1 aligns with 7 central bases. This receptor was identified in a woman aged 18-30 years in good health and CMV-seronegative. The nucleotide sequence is TGTGCCAGCAGCCCTCGACAGGGAGCAGTAGCTTTCTTT. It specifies CASSPRQGAVAFF.